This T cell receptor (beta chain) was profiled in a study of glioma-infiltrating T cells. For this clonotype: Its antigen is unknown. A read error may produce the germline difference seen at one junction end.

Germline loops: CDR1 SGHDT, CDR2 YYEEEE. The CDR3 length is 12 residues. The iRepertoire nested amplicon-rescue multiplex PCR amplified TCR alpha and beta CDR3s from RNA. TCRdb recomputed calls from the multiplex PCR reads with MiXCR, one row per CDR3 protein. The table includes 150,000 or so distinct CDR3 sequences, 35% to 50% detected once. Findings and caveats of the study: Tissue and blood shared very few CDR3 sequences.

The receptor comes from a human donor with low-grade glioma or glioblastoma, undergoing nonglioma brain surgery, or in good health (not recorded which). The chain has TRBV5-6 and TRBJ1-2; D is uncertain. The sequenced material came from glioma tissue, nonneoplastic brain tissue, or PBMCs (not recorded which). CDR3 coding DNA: TGTGCCAGCAGCTTGGGACACTCCCACGAGTCCTTC. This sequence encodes CASSLGHSHESF.